This TCR beta chain was captured in a study of Ad26.COV2.S vaccination and SARS-CoV-2 variants. Treatment defined: some 20 received Ad26.COV2.S at low or high dose, single or two shots; 5 received placebo; per-sample allocation not given. Day 63 following the first vaccine or placebo injection was when the samples were taken. Based in Boston, the donor was an adult of 18-55 years. Method: immunoSEQ multiplex PCR; TCRdb's copy keeps in-frame clones and lacks some. The table lists hundreds of thousands of clones, around 90% of them singletons, with about 1.5% in the top ten. Concerning this clone: Its target is unknown.

Study findings and constraints: Across vaccine and placebo recipients, the breadth of non-spike TCRs was similar.

Germline V gene lookup returns CDR1 MNHEY and CDR2 SVGAGI. There are 12 residues in the CDR3. Between the trimmed V and J ends, which lost 10 bases and 1 base, there was a span of 10 bases. The clonotype was recovered from a person between 18 and 65 years old who received the Ad26.COV2.S COVID-19 vaccine or a placebo. The chain couples TRBV6-5 to TRBJ1-1, with D unresolved. The source material was peripheral blood, sampled in a trial of Ad26.COV2.S vaccine versus placebo. The chain's CDR3 is CAIFRGNTEAFF. The CDR3 nucleotides read TGTGCCATCTTCCGGGGGAACACTGAAGCTTTCTTT.